The 4 T cell receptor beta chains given below trace back to one sample, sequenced in a study of blood T cell repertoires in COVID-19. Only in-frame clones appear in the TCRdb table, and some are missing; sequencing was by immunoSEQ multiplex PCR. The repertoire consists of tens of thousands of clones, with roughly four fifths occurring once and the leading ten covering roughly 10%. Sequenced sample: peripheral blood. The receptor set was obtained from a human donor in a cohort sampled during active COVID-19.

This clone was seen once. The chain couples TRBV6-5 to TRBJ1-1; 7 nucleotides match TRBD1. With 0 bases clipped from V and 5 bases from J, the junction kept 6 bases outside the gene matches. This CDR3 is built from 15 residues. Per the germline V gene, CDR1 is MNHEY and CDR2 is SVGAGI. The CDR3 sequence is CASSYSRGRGTEAFF. Written as DNA, the CDR3 is TGTGCCAGCAGTTACTCAAGGGGCAGGGGGACTGAAGCTTTCTTT.

The chain has TRBV6-6 and TRBJ2-7, with D hard to call. The germline gives CDR1 MNHNY, CDR2 SVGAGI (reference sequence). The V end lost 2 bases, the J end lost 5 bases, and 7 bases lay between the germline ends. The CDR3 loop spans 12 amino acids. In nucleotides, the CDR3 is TGTGCCAGCAGTTACCAAGAGGACGAGCAGTACTTC. This codes for CASSYQEDEQYF.

The chain combines TRBV30 with TRBJ1-4; possibly TRBD1 for D (5 bases). CDR1 and CDR2 (germline): GTSNPN, SVGIG (reference sequence). V was shortened by 2 bases and J by 10 bases, with 17 bases between the two germline ends. The CDR3 has 14 residues. The CDR3 DNA reads as TGTGCCTGGAGTATTCCAGGGCACCCCGCAAAACTGTTTTTT. Translation: CAWSIPGHPAKLFF.

The genes are TRBV30 and TRBJ1-3, with D possibly being TRBD1 (5 bases). The germline V gene encodes CDR1 GTSNPN and CDR2 SVGIG (reference sequence). The V end lost 2 bases, the J end lost 0 bases, and 11 bases lay between the germline ends. There are 15 residues in the CDR3. The CDR3 spells CAWSYDSLSGNTIYF. CDR3 DNA sequence: TGTGCCTGGAGTTACGACAGCCTCTCTGGAAACACCATATATTTT. Full variable domain (remainder filled in from reference TRBV30 and TRBJ1-3): SQTIHQWPATLVQPVGSPLSLECTVEGTSNPNLYWYRQAAGRGLQLLFYSVGIGQISSEVPQNLSASRPQDRQFILSSKKLLLSDSGFYLCAWSYDSLSGNTIYFGEGSWLTVV.